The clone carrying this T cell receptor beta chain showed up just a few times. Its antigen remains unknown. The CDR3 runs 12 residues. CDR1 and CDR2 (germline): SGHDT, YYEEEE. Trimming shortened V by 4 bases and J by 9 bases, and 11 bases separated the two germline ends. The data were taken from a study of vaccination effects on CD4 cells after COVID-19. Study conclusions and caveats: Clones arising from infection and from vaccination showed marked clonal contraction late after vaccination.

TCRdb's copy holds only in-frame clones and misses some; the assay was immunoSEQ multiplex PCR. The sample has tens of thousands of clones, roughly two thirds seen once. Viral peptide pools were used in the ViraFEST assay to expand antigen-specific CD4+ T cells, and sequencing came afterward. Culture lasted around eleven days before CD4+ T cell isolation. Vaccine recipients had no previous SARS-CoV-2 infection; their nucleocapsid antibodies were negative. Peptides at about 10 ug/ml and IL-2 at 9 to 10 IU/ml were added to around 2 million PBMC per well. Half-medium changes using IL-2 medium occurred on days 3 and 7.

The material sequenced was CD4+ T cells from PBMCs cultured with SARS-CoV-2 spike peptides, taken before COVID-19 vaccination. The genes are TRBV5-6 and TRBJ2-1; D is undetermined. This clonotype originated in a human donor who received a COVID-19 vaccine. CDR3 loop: CASSVTHSEQFF. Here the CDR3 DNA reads TGTGCCAGCAGCGTGACCCACAGTGAGCAGTTCTTC. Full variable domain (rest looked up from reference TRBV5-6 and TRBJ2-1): DAGVTQSPTHLIKTRGQQVTLRCSPKSGHDTVSWYQQALGQGPQFIFQYYEEEERQRGNFPDRFSGHQFPNYSSELNVNALLLGDSALYLCASSVTHSEQFFGPGTRLTVL.